This T cell receptor (beta chain) originates from a study of T cell repertoires in cytomegalovirus infection. Details on this clonotype: Its matching antigen is unknown.

Trimming removed 4 bases from V and 0 bases from J, with 7 bases in between. The germline V gene has CDR1 SGHKS and CDR2 YYEKEE (reference sequence). CDR3 length: 13 amino acids. Study-level results: Dominating the ex vivo response were HLA-C-restricted CMV-specific TCR beta clonotypes.

MiXCR, applied by TCRdb to the reads, yields one record per CDR3 protein. Counted here are roughly 920,000 distinct CDR3 sequences, around 29% occurring once; the ten biggest clones make up roughly an eighth. This sequence joins TRBV5-5 and TRBJ1-1; D gene uncertain. The sequence was obtained from a human donor in good health (CMV status not recorded). Some clones in this sample may be carry-over from other donors' samples. The starting material was cultured CD8+ T cells from PBMCs, obtained from culture after CMV antigen stimulation. The CDR3 loop is CASSNDLNTEAFF. CDR3 nucleotides: TGTGCCAGCAGCAACGACCTGAACACTGAAGCTTTCTTT.